This T cell receptor beta chain was captured in a study of CD8 T cells in ankylosing spondylitis (dated by TCRdb to the late 2010s). For the wider study: The study set out to find disease-linked TCR variants by profiling T cell receptor beta repertoires in ankylosing spondylitis patients and healthy donors. The whole study cohort included some 100 healthy donors and over 20 ankylosing spondylitis patients. Peripheral blood was sampled, and synovial fluid was additionally collected from ankylosing spondylitis patients. Summary of the overall study and its limitations: Some motif variants were previously reported in synovial fluid and blood of reactive arthritis patients, suggesting common disease-initiation mechanisms. In peripheral blood, the disease-linked clones were found at relatively low frequencies and had a CD8+ phenotype. According to the report, matched synovial fluid samples from ankylosing spondylitis patients were significantly enriched for the disease-linked clones. A TCR beta motif of about 8 highly homologous amino acid variants appeared characteristic of blood from ankylosing spondylitis patients.

This clonotype was seen more than once but under ten times. It has no known antigen specificity. Qualities for individual bases were not recorded, and no much larger clone is one base off. Synovial fluid samples were paired with blood samples taken from the same ankylosing spondylitis patients. TCRdb shows the sequencer as Illumina HiSeq 2500. Quantitative 5'-RACE with molecular barcodes was the method used to prepare the TCR beta libraries. In the source study's methods: To identify disease-linked TCR variants, a new computational method was used, one built on a probabilistic model of VDJ rearrangement. TCRdb reprocessed the public reads (quality trimming at Q25 with fastp, clone calling with MiXCR) and kept in-frame beta chains. Rows are combined by CDR3 protein, so each entry shows the most common genes and DNA. The V and J calls were determined by TCRdb, not by the authors. The sample yields about 110,000 distinct CDR3 sequences; less than 25% were counted once. Of the sample, roughly an eighth falls within the top ten clones.

There are 14 amino acids in the CDR3, from cysteine to phenylalanine inclusive. The read is trimmed to its CDR3 DNA, 42 bases read in frame from base 1. Trimming at the junction amounts to 6 bases on V and 2 bases on J, and the germline ends lie 14 bases apart. The germline V gene gives CDR1 as SQVTM and CDR2 as ANQGSEA. The material sequenced was synovial fluid, either unsorted or a sorted T cell fraction (not recorded which). The receptor was derived from a male donor with ankylosing spondylitis. The chain couples TRBV29-1 to TRBJ2-1; there is no confident call for the D gene. The CDR3 region reads CSVGVGIAYNEQFF. The DNA is TGCAGCGTGGGCGTTGGCATCGCCTACAATGAGCAGTTCTTC.